This paragraph reports one T cell receptor beta chain. Trimming left V 6 bases short and J 6 bases short, with 18 bases between. Per the germline V gene, CDR1 is MNHEY and CDR2 is SMNVEV (reference sequence). The CDR3 sequence is 16 residues long. This sample was taken from a study of CD8+ T cells in alopecia areata. Study-wide context: Twice a day, 5 to 10 mg of oral tofacitinib was administered to treated patients. The study gave tofacitinib for 6 to 18 months, then 6 months off drug. Scoring treated patients' severity relied on the percentage of scalp area affected.

Sequencing used cDNA as its template, made by extracting RNA and reverse transcribing it. The repertoire was sequenced with immunoSEQ multiplex PCR; TCRdb's copy has only in-frame clones and lacks some. The data show 150,000 to 250,000 clones, roughly 60% seen once. Documented treatment: oral pan-JAK inhibitor, 5-10 mg twice daily. PBMCs served as the source from which CD4+ and CD8+ T cells were sorted. This chain connects TRBV27 to TRBJ1-6; D perhaps matches TRBD1 (5 bases). The origin of this receptor is a human donor with alopecia areata. The sequenced sample was CD4+ T cells sorted from blood, obtained at week 24, from a patient treated with tofacitinib. CDR3 in DNA: TGTGCCAGCAGGAAAGGGGATTGGGGCCCTAATTCACCCCTCCACTTT. It codes for CASRKGDWGPNSPLHF.